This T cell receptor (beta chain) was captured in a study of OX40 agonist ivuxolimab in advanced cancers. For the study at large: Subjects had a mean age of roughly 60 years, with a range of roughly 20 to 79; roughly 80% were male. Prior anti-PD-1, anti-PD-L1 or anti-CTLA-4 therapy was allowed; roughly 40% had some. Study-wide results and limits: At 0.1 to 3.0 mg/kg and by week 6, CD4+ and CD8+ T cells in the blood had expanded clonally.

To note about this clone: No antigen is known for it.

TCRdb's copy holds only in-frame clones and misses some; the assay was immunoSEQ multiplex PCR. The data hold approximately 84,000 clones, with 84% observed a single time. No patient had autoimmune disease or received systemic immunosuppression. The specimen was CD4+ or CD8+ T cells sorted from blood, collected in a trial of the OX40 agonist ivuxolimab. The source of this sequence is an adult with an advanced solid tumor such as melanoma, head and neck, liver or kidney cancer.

DNA for the CDR3: TGTGCCAGCAGCGTAAACTCCGGGTCCAACACCGGGGAGCTGTTTTTT. Protein product: CASSVNSGSNTGELFF. This chain connects TRBV7-3 to TRBJ2-2; D is unclear. Trimming took 5 bases from V and 2 from J, leaving 15 bases between them. CDR1 and CDR2 from the germline V gene are SGHTA and FQGTGA. CDR3 length: 16 residues.